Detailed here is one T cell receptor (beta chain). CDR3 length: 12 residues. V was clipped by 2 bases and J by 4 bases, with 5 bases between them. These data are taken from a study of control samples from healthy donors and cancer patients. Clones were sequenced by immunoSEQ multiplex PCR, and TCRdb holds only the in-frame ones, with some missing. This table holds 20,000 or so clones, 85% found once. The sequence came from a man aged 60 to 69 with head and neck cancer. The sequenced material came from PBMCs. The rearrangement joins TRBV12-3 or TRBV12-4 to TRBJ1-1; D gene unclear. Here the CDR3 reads CASSLYVTEAFF. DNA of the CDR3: TGTGCCAGCAGTTTATACGTCACTGAAGCTTTCTTT.